This TCR beta chain was observed in a study of OX40 agonist ivuxolimab in advanced cancers. Study as a whole: An agonistic human IgG2 monoclonal antibody against OX40 (CD134) was given. Age averaged around 60 years (range roughly 23 to 80), and roughly 82% were male. People in dose escalation had one of these cancers: hepatocellular carcinoma, melanoma, renal cell or head and neck cancer.

The CDR3 spans 14 residues. Germline V gene data show CDR1 as MNHNY and CDR2 as SVGAGI (reference sequence). V was clipped by 5 bases and J by 12 bases; unmatched bases: 12. TCRdb keeps only in-frame clones here, not all; method: immunoSEQ multiplex PCR. The repertoire holds fewer than 85,000 clones, with approximately 82% as singletons. This receptor was obtained from an adult with an advanced solid tumor such as melanoma, head and neck, liver or kidney cancer. The V gene is TRBV6-6, the J gene TRBJ2-1; 8 nucleotides agree with TRBD1. Source: CD4+ or CD8+ T cells sorted from blood, taken in a trial of the OX40 agonist ivuxolimab. The CDR3 DNA reads as TGTGCCAGCAGTCCGCCCTCAGGGGGCGCCTGGCAGTTCTTC. This codes for CASSPPSGGAWQFF.